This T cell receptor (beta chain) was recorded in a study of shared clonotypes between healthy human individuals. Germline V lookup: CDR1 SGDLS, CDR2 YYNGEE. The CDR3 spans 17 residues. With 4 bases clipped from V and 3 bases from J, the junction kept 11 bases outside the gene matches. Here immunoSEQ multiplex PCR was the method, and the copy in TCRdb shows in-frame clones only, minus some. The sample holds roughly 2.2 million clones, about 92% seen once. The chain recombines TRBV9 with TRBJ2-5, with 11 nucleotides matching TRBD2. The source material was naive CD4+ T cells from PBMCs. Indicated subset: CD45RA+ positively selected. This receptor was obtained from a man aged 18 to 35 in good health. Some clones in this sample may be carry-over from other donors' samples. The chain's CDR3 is CASSTHPGLADKETQYF. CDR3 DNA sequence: TGTGCCAGCAGCACTCATCCGGGACTAGCGGATAAAGAGACCCAGTACTTC.